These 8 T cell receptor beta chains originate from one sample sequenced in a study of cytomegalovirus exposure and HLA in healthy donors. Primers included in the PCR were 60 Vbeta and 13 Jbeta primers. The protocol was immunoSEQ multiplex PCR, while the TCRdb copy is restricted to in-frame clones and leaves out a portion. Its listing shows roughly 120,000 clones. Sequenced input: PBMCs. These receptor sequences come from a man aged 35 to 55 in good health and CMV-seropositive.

As DNA, the CDR3 is TGTGCCAGCAGCGCCCCTAGGGAGGCAGAGACCCAGTACTTC. Translation gives CASSAPREAETQYF. V usage is TRBV11-2 and J usage is TRBJ2-5, with a weak D call TRBD2 (6 bases). Germline V CDR1 and CDR2: SGHAT, FQNNGV. With 5 bases removed from V and 4 bases from J, the gap between germline ends came to 14 bases. The CDR3 length is 14 residues.

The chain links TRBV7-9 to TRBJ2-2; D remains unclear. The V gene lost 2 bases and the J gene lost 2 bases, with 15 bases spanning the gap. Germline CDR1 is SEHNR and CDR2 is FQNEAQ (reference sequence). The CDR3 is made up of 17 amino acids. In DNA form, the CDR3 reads TGTGCCAGCAGCTTACTGTTGAATCCTACCAACACCGGGGAGCTGTTTTTT. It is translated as CASSLLLNPTNTGELFF.

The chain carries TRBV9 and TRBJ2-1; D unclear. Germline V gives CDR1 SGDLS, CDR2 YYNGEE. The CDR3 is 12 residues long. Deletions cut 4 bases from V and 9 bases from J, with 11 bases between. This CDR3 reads CASSFLSPEQFF. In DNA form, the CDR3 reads TGTGCCAGCAGCTTTCTTTCCCCTGAGCAGTTCTTC.

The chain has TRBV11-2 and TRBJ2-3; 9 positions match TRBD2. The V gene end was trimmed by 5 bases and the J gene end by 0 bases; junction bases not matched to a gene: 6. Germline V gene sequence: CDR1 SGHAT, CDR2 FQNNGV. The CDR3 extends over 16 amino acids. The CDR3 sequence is CASSPSSGASTDTQYF. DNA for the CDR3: TGTGCCAGCAGCCCATCTAGCGGGGCTAGCACAGATACGCAGTATTTT. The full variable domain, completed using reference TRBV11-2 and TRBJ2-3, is EAGVAQSPRYKIIEKRQSVAFWCNPISGHATLYWYQQILGQGPKLLIQFQNNGVVDDSQLPKDRFSAERLKGVDSTLKIQPAKLEDSAVYLCASSPSSGASTDTQYFGPGTRLTVL.

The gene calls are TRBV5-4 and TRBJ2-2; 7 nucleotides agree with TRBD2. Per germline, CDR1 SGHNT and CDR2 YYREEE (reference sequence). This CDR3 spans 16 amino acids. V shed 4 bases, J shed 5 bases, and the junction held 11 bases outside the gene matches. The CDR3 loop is CASSPGEGGVTGELFF. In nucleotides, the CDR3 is TGTGCCAGCAGCCCTGGGGAGGGAGGGGTAACCGGGGAGCTGTTTTTT.

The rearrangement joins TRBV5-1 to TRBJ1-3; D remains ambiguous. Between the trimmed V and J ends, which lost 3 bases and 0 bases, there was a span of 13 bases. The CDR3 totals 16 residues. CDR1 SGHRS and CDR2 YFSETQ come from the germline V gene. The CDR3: CASSYGGTDSGNTIYF. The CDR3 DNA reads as TGCGCCAGCAGCTATGGAGGAACCGACTCTGGAAACACCATATATTTT.

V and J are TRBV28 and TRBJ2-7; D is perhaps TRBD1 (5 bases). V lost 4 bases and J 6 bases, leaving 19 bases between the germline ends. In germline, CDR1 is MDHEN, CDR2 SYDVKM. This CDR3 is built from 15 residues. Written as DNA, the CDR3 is TGTGCCAGCAGTTCCACCTCCCAGGGCCGGTCCGAGCAGTACTTC. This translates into CASSSTSQGRSEQYF.

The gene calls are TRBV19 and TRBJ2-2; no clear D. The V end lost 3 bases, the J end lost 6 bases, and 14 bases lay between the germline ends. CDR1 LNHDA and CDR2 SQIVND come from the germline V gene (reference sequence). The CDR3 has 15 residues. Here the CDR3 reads CASSIVVRVAGELFF. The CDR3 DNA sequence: TGTGCCAGTAGTATTGTAGTACGGGTTGCCGGGGAGCTGTTTTTT.